A selection of T cell receptor beta chains follows, all from one sample in a study of T cell responses to AZD1222 COVID-19 vaccine. Method: immunoSEQ multiplex PCR; TCRdb's copy keeps in-frame clones and lacks some. The sample yields some 120,000 clones, 92% seen once. Sample: peripheral blood, taken 28 days after the second AZD1222 dose. The receptors here all came from an adult who received the AZD1222 COVID-19 vaccine. The CDR3 runs from the conserved cysteine through the conserved F or W. D genes are given only for firm matches. Size is stated for part of the rows, as once, few or many counts, or as a class when the clone is expanded.

V gene	D gene	clone size	J gene	CDR3 DNA	CDR3 protein
TRBV5-1	TRBD2	few	TRBJ2-7	TGCGCCAGCAGCTTGGTTGGAGCGGGGGGCTCCTACGAGCAGTACTTC	CASSLVGAGGSYEQYF
TRBV11-2	TRBD2	NA	TRBJ2-3	TGTGCCAGCAGCTTGGGGACTACCTCCACAGATACGCAGTATTTT	CASSLGTTSTDTQYF
TRBV27	NA	NA	TRBJ1-4	TGTGCCAGCAGTTCGGGGCAACTAGGTGAAAAACTGTTTTTT	CASSSGQLGEKLFF
TRBV10-3	NA	NA	TRBJ1-2	TGTGCCATCAGTGAGGAAGGACAGTCCTCACTCAACTATGGCTACACCTTC	CAISEEGQSSLNYGYTF
TRBV3-1/TRBV3-2	NA	few	TRBJ2-7	TGTGCCAGCACCCAGGGCCGTGGCGAGCAGTACTTC	CASTQGRGEQYF
TRBV18	NA	NA	TRBJ1-1	TGTGCCAGCTCACCATTAGGGGTAAACACTGAAGCTTTCTTT	CASSPLGVNTEAFF
TRBV21-1	NA	NA	TRBJ2-3	TGTGCCAGCAGCAAAGAAACAGGGACGATCTCTAGCACAGATACGCAGTATTTT	CASSKETGTISSTDTQYF
TRBV28	TRBD1	NA	TRBJ1-1	TGTGCCAGCTTACAAGGACAGGTGGGAACTGAAGCTTTCTTT	CASLQGQVGTEAFF
TRBV6-5	NA	once	TRBJ1-4	TGTGCCAGCGGGCGGCTCCAAATCAGTAATGAAAAACTGTTTTTT	CASGRLQISNEKLFF
TRBV7-9	NA	NA	TRBJ2-2	TGTGCCAGCAGAATACAAGGGCTCGGGGAGCTGTTTTTT	CASRIQGLGELFF
TRBV6-2/TRBV6-3	NA	NA	TRBJ2-7	TGTGCCAGCAGTTACTCGGTAACGAACGACGAGCAGTACTTC	CASSYSVTNDEQYF
TRBV5-6	NA	NA	TRBJ1-5	TGTGCCAGCAGCTTAAGCCCCTATAGCAATCAGCCCCAGCATTTT	CASSLSPYSNQPQHF
TRBV2	TRBD1	NA	TRBJ1-1	TGTGCCAGCAGCGGACAGGGGACCACTGAAGCTTTCTTT	CASSGQGTTEAFF
TRBV5-1	NA	NA	TRBJ2-1	TGCGCCAGCAGCCTCCTGGGGAGCTCCTACAATGAGCAGTTCTTC	CASSLLGSSYNEQFF
TRBV7-8	NA	NA	TRBJ1-5	TGTGCCAGCAGCTCAGCGGTACAGCCATTCAGCAATCAGCCCCAGCATTTT	CASSSAVQPFSNQPQHF
TRBV19	TRBD1	NA	TRBJ2-7	TGTGCCAGTAGTCCGCCAGGGGGCCATTCCTACGAGCAGTACTTC	CASSPPGGHSYEQYF
TRBV3-1/TRBV3-2	NA	NA	TRBJ1-5	TGTGCCAGCAGCCAAGCACAGTTGATGGGTCAGCCCCAGCATTTT	CASSQAQLMGQPQHF
TRBV7-2	NA	once	TRBJ1-5	TGTGCCAGCAGCTTCGCGGGCAATCAGCCCCAGCATTTT	CASSFAGNQPQHF
TRBV29-1	TRBD1	NA	TRBJ1-4	TGCAGCGTTGGAGGGACAGCCTACAACCCTGAAAAACTGTTTTTT	CSVGGTAYNPEKLFF
TRBV11-2	TRBD1	NA	TRBJ2-7	TGTGCCAGCAGCTTATCCACAGGGGGAGAATACGAGCAGTACTTC	CASSLSTGGEYEQYF
TRBV28	NA	NA	TRBJ1-3	TGTGCCAGCAGTTTTAGGTCCACAGACTCTGGAAACACCATATATTTT	CASSFRSTDSGNTIYF
TRBV6-6	TRBD1	NA	TRBJ2-1	TGTGCCAGCAGGTCCGGGACAGGAGGATACAATGAGCAGTTCTTC	CASRSGTGGYNEQFF
TRBV6-5	TRBD1	NA	TRBJ1-2	TGTGCCAGCAGCGACTACAGGGGGCGCGACTATGGCTACACCTTC	CASSDYRGRDYGYTF
TRBV27	NA	once	TRBJ2-1	TGTGCCAGCAGTCACCGGGACTCGGCCTTCGATGAGCAGTTCTTC	CASSHRDSAFDEQFF
TRBV29-1	TRBD2	NA	TRBJ2-3	TGCAGCGTTGGGCGGGGGGCTGCGGACACAGATACGCAGTATTTT	CSVGRGAADTDTQYF
TRBV9	NA	NA	TRBJ2-1	TGTGCCAGCAGCGGGGGGAATGAGCAGTTCTTC	CASSGGNEQFF
TRBV24-1	NA	NA	TRBJ2-3	TGTGCCACCAGTGATTTAAGGGGAACAGATACGCAGTATTTT	CATSDLRGTDTQYF
TRBV18	TRBD1	few	TRBJ1-1	TGTGCCAGCTCACCGAAACGTTCGACAGGGCTGGACACTGAAGCTTTCTTT	CASSPKRSTGLDTEAFF
TRBV4-1	TRBD2	NA	TRBJ2-4	TGCGCCAGCAGCCAAGACCGGACTAGCGGGGGGCAGGTCGCCAAAAACATTCAGTACTTC	CASSQDRTSGGQVAKNIQYF
TRBV18	NA	once	TRBJ2-7	TGTGCCAGCTCACCTAGAGAGGGCGAGCAGTACTTC	CASSPREGEQYF
TRBV14	TRBD2	NA	TRBJ2-1	TGTGCCAGCAGCCAAGTGCTAGCGGGGTGGGGTGAGCAGTTCTTC	CASSQVLAGWGEQFF
TRBV3-1/TRBV3-2	TRBD2	NA	TRBJ2-1	TGTGCCAGCAGCCAAGGTATTAGCGGGATTTACGATGAGCAGTTCTTC	CASSQGISGIYDEQFF
TRBV19	NA	NA	TRBJ1-1	TGTGCCAGTAGTCCATGGGTGAACACTGAAGCTTTCTTT	CASSPWVNTEAFF
TRBV2	NA	few	TRBJ2-3	TGTGCCAGCAGTGTCCAAAGTGGGACCGGAGATACGCAGTATTTT	CASSVQSGTGDTQYF
TRBV25-1	TRBD2	NA	TRBJ2-3	TGTGCCAGCAGTTTAGCGGGAGGGACAGATACGCAGTATTTT	CASSLAGGTDTQYF
TRBV11-2	TRBD1	NA	TRBJ2-7	TGTGCCAGCAGCCCAACAGGGGCCTCCTACGAGCAGTACTTC	CASSPTGASYEQYF
TRBV7-2	NA	NA	TRBJ2-5	TGTGCCAGCAGCCGCACAGGCAGGCAGACCCAGTACTTC	CASSRTGRQTQYF
TRBV19	TRBD1	once	TRBJ1-1	TGTGCCAGTAGTATCCATACAGGGGGCTACACTGAAGCTTTCTTT	CASSIHTGGYTEAFF
TRBV6-5	NA	NA	TRBJ1-6	TGTGCCAGCAGTAATTTGGGTTTAGGTTCACCCCTCCACTTT	CASSNLGLGSPLHF
TRBV9	NA	NA	TRBJ2-3	TGTGCCAGCAGCGGTCGAACCGGGACACCGCCTGGGACAGATACGCAGTATTTT	CASSGRTGTPPGTDTQYF
TRBV2	NA	NA	TRBJ2-1	TGTGCCAGCACCTCGGGGAACAGCCGGAGAGGTTCCTACAATGAGCAGTTCTTC	CASTSGNSRRGSYNEQFF
TRBV2	NA	NA	TRBJ2-7	TGTGCCAGCAGTGGTAGGGGACTTAGCTCCTACGAGCAGTACTTC	CASSGRGLSSYEQYF
TRBV18	NA	NA	TRBJ1-5	TGTGCCAGCTCACCACCAGGGCTTGTAGGGGTAGATCAGCCCCAGCATTTT	CASSPPGLVGVDQPQHF